This entry concerns a single T cell receptor beta chain. Its specificity is not known. Donors consisted of healthy bone marrow donors. Though probably carrying unrecorded immune exposures, donors were nominally healthy at sampling. Primers: 60 Vbeta forward and 13 Jbeta reverse. The data were produced by immunoSEQ multiplex PCR, yet TCRdb's version contains in-frame clones alone and is incomplete. The table has around 200,000 clones, around 79% seen once. These data originate in a study of cytomegalovirus exposure and HLA in healthy donors. The study, taken as a whole, reports: Per a later analysis, approximately 16,000 TCR beta sequences showed association with HLA alleles at 0.05 false discovery rate.

The CDR3 runs 15 residues. Trimming shortened V by 5 bases and J by 9 bases, and 22 bases separated the two germline ends. Germline assignment: CDR1 LNHDA and CDR2 SQIVND (reference sequence). Material: PBMCs. The chain is built from TRBV19 and TRBJ2-5, with D possibly being TRBD1 (6 bases). The clonotype comes from a man younger than 35 in good health and CMV-seronegative. CDR3 DNA: TGTGCCAGTAGTTCTTACAGGGATTTGGGGATCTCCCAGTACTTC. This codes for CASSSYRDLGISQYF.